The T cell receptor (beta chain) under discussion was sequenced for a study of CD8 T cells in Susac syndrome. Study observations and caveats: The authors acknowledged that their TCR sequencing and HLA analysis involved a relatively small number of individuals.

This clonotype occurred a few times. Its antigen is not known. Reverse transcription of roughly 0.5 to 1 ug RNA was performed with random hexamers. Amplification of TCR beta CDR3 spanned 54 Vbeta and 13 Jbeta via immunoSEQ multiplex PCR. TCRdb independently ran MiXCR on the immunoSEQ multiplex PCR reads; one entry per CDR3 protein. The table has about 120,000 distinct CDR3 sequences, about 93% seen once; the top ten hold 0.11% to 0.15%. Controls comprised healthy donors matched for age and sex. Germline values: CDR1 MGHRA, CDR2 YSYEKL. This CDR3 has 16 amino acids. V dropped 1 base and J dropped 8 bases, with 17 bases sitting between them.

This sequence joins TRBV4-1 and TRBJ2-2; no clear D gene. This TCR derives from a human donor in good health. Input material: CD4+ T cells from PBMCs. CDR3 protein: CASSQAAESTSGELFF. In DNA, the CDR3 is TGCGCCAGCAGCCAAGCTGCGGAGTCCACCTCAGGGGAGCTGTTTTTT.